This T cell receptor beta chain was sequenced in a study of cytomegalovirus exposure and HLA in healthy donors. Study-wide results and caveats: Researchers counted roughly 150 TCR beta chains as cytomegalovirus-associated.

The length of the CDR3 is 15 residues. The V gene's germline CDR1 is KGHSH and CDR2 LQKENI. J was trimmed by 1 base and V by 6 bases; bases with no gene match: 4. The PCR made use of 60 Vbeta and 13 Jbeta primers. The protocol was immunoSEQ multiplex PCR, while the TCRdb copy is restricted to in-frame clones and leaves out a portion. This table has about 200,000 clones, about 88% appearing once. Remarks on this clone: Its antigen is still unknown.

The chain couples TRBV18 to TRBJ2-1; 9 positions match TRBD1. The receptor's source is a woman aged 25 to 39 in good health and CMV-seronegative. Sequencing was done on a sample of PBMCs. This chain's CDR3 is CASSPDRGSYNEQFF. DNA of the CDR3: TGTGCCAGCTCGCCCGACAGGGGGTCCTACAATGAGCAGTTCTTC.